This T cell receptor (beta chain) stems from a study of T cell responses to AZD1222 COVID-19 vaccine. Notes on this clone: Its target is not known.

Data came from immunoSEQ multiplex PCR; TCRdb stores just in-frame clones and leaves some out. This sample has 100,000 to 120,000 clones, with about 91% found just once. Study results and caveats: Females outnumbered males among donors, who were mostly white British; clonal diversity was possibly underestimated.

Trimming removed 7 bases at V and 1 base at J, with 10 bases between. The CDR3 sequence is 13 residues long. Per germline, CDR1 MNHEY and CDR2 SVGAGI. The sequence was obtained from an adult who received the AZD1222 COVID-19 vaccine. The specimen was peripheral blood, collected 28 days after the second AZD1222 dose. The chain couples TRBV6-5 to TRBJ1-1, with D unresolved. CDR3 DNA: TGTGCCAGCACTAACCCACAGAACACTGAAGCTTTCTTT. Amino acid sequence: CASTNPQNTEAFF.